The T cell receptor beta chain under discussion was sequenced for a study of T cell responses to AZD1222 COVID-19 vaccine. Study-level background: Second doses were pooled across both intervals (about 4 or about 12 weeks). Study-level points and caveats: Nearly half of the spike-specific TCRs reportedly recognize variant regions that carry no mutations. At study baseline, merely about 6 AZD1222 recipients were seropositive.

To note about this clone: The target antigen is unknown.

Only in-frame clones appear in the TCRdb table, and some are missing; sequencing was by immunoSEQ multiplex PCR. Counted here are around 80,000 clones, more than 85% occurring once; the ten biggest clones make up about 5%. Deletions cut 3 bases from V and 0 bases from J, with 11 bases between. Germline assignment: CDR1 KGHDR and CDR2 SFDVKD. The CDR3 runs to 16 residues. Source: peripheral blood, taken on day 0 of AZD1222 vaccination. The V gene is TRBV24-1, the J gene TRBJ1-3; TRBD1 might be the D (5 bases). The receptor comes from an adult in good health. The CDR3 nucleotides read TGTGCCACCAGTGATAACAGGTTAAGCTCTGGAAACACCATATATTTT. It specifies CATSDNRLSSGNTIYF.